This T cell receptor (beta chain) was identified in a study of CD8 T cells in ankylosing spondylitis. Overall study results and limits: The authors reported significant enrichment of disease-linked clones in matched ankylosing spondylitis synovial fluid. Ankylosing spondylitis blood seemed to carry a telltale TCR beta motif made of several highly homologous variants.

TCRdb ran MiXCR on the 5' RACE reads and lists one entry per CDR3 protein. The data hold hundreds of thousands of distinct CDR3 sequences, with 12% observed a single time. V gave up 5 bases and J gave up 1 base, with 15 bases separating them. CDR1 MDHEN and CDR2 SYDVKM come from the germline V gene. This CDR3 spans 16 amino acids. The table lists this clonotype with a few counts. Antigen specificity is unknown. The clonotype originates from a male donor with ankylosing spondylitis. Material for sequencing was blood, either unsorted or a sorted T cell fraction (not recorded which). V is TRBV28 and J is TRBJ2-4, with a weak D call TRBD2 (7 bases). The CDR3 is CASSTPGGWAKNIQYF. CDR3 nucleotide sequence: TGTGCCAGCAGTACTCCGGGGGGCTGGGCCAAAAACATTCAGTACTTC.